These T cell receptor beta chains were read from a single sample in a study of cytomegalovirus exposure and HLA in healthy donors. TCRdb's copy holds only in-frame clones and misses some; the assay was immunoSEQ multiplex PCR. The sample lists fewer than 95,000 clones, less than 85% seen once, with about 7.2% in the top ten. The sample comprised PBMCs. These receptor sequences come from a man aged 35 to 55 in good health and CMV-seropositive. Both conserved end residues are part of each CDR3. D genes are given only for firm matches. Clone sizes are given selectively: once, few, many, or a class where the clone is expanded.

>NA|TRBJ1-2|TRBV28|NA
CASSLDHPGGYTF
TGTGCCAGCAGTTTAGACCACCCAGGTGGCTACACCTTC
>NA|TRBJ2-3|TRBV27|NA
CASSLLADYSTQYF
TGTGCCAGCAGCCTTTTAGCGGACTATAGCACGCAGTATTTT
>NA|TRBJ2-5|TRBV6-1|NA
CASSGRGRAGQETQYF
TGTGCCAGCAGTGGAAGGGGGCGAGCGGGTCAAGAGACCCAGTACTTC
>NA|TRBJ1-5|TRBV1|NA
CTSSQSSTDRRPADSNQPQHF
TGCACCAGCAGCCAAAGCTCAACGGATAGGAGGCCTGCCGATAGCAATCAGCCCCAGCATTTT
>NA|TRBJ1-2|TRBV27|TRBD1
CASSLVGQGDFGYGYTF
TGTGCCAGCAGTTTAGTGGGACAGGGGGATTTTGGCTATGGCTACACCTTC
>NA|TRBJ1-6|TRBV15|TRBD1
CATSRDRGLNSPLHF
TGTGCCACCAGCAGAGACAGGGGGCTTAATTCACCCCTCCACTTT
>NA|TRBJ1-6|TRBV4-2|TRBD1
CASSPPDRDNSPLHF
TGTGCCAGCAGCCCTCCGGACAGGGATAATTCACCCCTCCACTTT
>NA|TRBJ2-7|TRBV5-1|NA
CASSLGVERQTYEQYF
TGCGCCAGCAGCCTAGGGGTGGAGCGCCAGACCTACGAGCAGTACTTC
>NA|TRBJ2-2|TRBV5-1|TRBD2
CASSPRTSGINTGELFF
TGCGCCAGCAGCCCCCGGACTAGCGGGATTAACACCGGGGAGCTGTTTTTT
>NA|TRBJ2-1|TRBV7-2|TRBD2
CASSRTSGGYNEQFF
TGTGCCAGCAGCCGGACTAGCGGGGGATACAATGAGCAGTTCTTC
>NA|TRBJ1-2|TRBV27|TRBD1
CASSAGTGDLYGYTF
TGTGCCAGCAGCGCTGGGACAGGGGACCTCTATGGCTACACCTTC
>NA|TRBJ2-3|TRBV7-9|NA
CASTMSGADTQYF
TGTGCCAGCACCATGTCAGGGGCAGATACGCAGTATTTT
>few|TRBJ1-1|TRBV2|NA
CASRFSGTVNTEAFF
TGTGCCAGCAGATTCTCCGGGACTGTGAACACTGAAGCTTTCTTT
>NA|TRBJ2-7|TRBV7-9|TRBD1
CASSLGGQGSYEQYF
TGTGCCAGCAGCTTAGGGGGACAGGGCTCCTACGAGCAGTACTTC
>NA|TRBJ1-2|TRBV29-1|TRBD1
CSVEEDRGRGYTF
TGCAGCGTTGAAGAGGACAGGGGAAGAGGCTACACCTTC
>NA|TRBJ1-4|TRBV27|NA
CASSWSPGGGEKLFF
TGTGCCAGCAGTTGGTCGCCGGGGGGTGGTGAAAAACTGTTTTTT
>NA|TRBJ2-1|TRBV7-3|NA
CASSLYAGSRDNEQFF
TGTGCCAGCAGCTTATACGCGGGATCTAGAGACAATGAGCAGTTCTTC
>once|TRBJ2-2|TRBV19|TRBD1
CASSAGQGSTGELFF
TGTGCCAGTAGTGCGGGACAGGGGAGCACCGGGGAGCTGTTTTTT
>NA|TRBJ2-5|TRBV2|TRBD2
CASSDLSGSSETQYF
TGTGCCAGCAGTGACCTTAGCGGGAGCTCTGAGACCCAGTACTTC
>NA|TRBJ1-2|TRBV28|NA
CASRETTNYGYTF
TGTGCCAGCAGAGAGACAACTAACTATGGCTACACCTTC
>NA|TRBJ1-1|TRBV29-1|NA
CSVGQVLKDTEAFF
TGCAGCGTTGGCCAGGTTCTTAAGGACACTGAAGCTTTCTTT